This T cell receptor beta chain was captured by sequencing in a study of T-cell memory formation after mild COVID-19. Whole-study findings and limits: Some SARS-CoV-2-responding clones were already detected in memory before infection.

V shed 6 bases and J 2 bases; nucleotides not matched to a gene: 11. This CDR3 is built from 16 residues. Germline V CDR1 and CDR2: MNHEY, SVGEGT. In this sample, this clonotype turned up a few times. What it binds is not known. TCRdb analysed the 5' RACE reads with MiXCR anew, one entry per CDR3 protein. The sample yields 400,000 to 450,000 distinct CDR3 sequences, roughly 18% seen once. This receptor was obtained from a man aged 18-30 years who had mild COVID-19 (a few samples of this study predate the infection). Cell type and time point are not known. This chain joins TRBV6-2 or TRBV6-3 and TRBJ2-7, with 9 bases lining up with TRBD1. The sequencing sample was made of PBMCs or a T cell subset sorted from them (not recorded which). The CDR3 loop reads CASRRLPGQGPYEQYF. CDR3 DNA sequence: TGTGCCAGCAGGAGGCTTCCGGGACAGGGACCCTACGAGCAGTACTTC.